A selection of T cell receptor beta chains follows, all from one sample in a study of cytomegalovirus exposure and HLA in healthy donors. Using immunoSEQ multiplex PCR, the repertoire was profiled, and TCRdb retains in-frame clones only, with some absent. The table records roughly 180,000 clones, around 80% of them present only once. The sample comprised PBMCs. The receptor source for this set is a woman between 18 and 29 years old in good health and CMV-seropositive. Each CDR3 is given with its conserved first and last residue. The D gene is left open where the match is weak. The size entry is marked missing in some rows and otherwise reads once, few, many or a size class.

J | size | V | D | CDR3 | DNA
TRBJ2-3 | once | TRBV5-1 | . | CASSLGSGVGTSTDTQYF | TGCGCCAGCAGCTTGGGGTCCGGGGTCGGCACAAGCACAGATACGCAGTATTTT
TRBJ2-2 | . | TRBV7-9 | TRBD2 | CASSPRLAGGFANTGELFF | TGTGCCAGCAGCCCCCGGCTAGCGGGGGGGTTCGCGAACACCGGGGAGCTGTTTTTT
TRBJ2-5 | . | TRBV6-6 | . | CASMFSADRQETQYF | TGTGCCAGCATGTTTTCCGCGGACAGACAAGAGACCCAGTACTTC
TRBJ2-6 | . | TRBV19 | TRBD2 | CATQRGVSGANVLTF | TGTGCCACCCAGCGGGGAGTATCTGGGGCCAACGTCCTGACTTTC
TRBJ2-7 | . | TRBV7-3 | TRBD2 | CASSFLGGGADEQYF | TGTGCCAGCAGCTTTCTCGGCGGGGGGGCCGACGAGCAGTACTTC
TRBJ1-1 | few | TRBV7-9 | . | CASAGRAEKEAFF | TGTGCCAGCGCGGGGAGGGCGGAGAAAGAAGCTTTCTTT
TRBJ1-1 | . | TRBV6-5 | . | CASSYSGWDTEAFF | TGTGCCAGCAGTTATTCAGGGTGGGACACTGAAGCTTTCTTT
TRBJ2-7 | . | TRBV5-4 | . | CASTKNRGRGYEQYF | TGTGCCAGCACCAAAAATCGAGGCAGGGGCTACGAGCAGTACTTC
TRBJ2-7 | . | TRBV5-4 | . | CASSLARDNAYEQYF | TGTGCCAGCAGCCTCGCCCGGGACAACGCCTACGAGCAGTACTTC
TRBJ2-5 | . | TRBV19 | . | CASSTSPGGRGPQETQYF | TGTGCCAGTAGTACCTCCCCCGGGGGGCGGGGACCCCAAGAGACCCAGTACTTC
TRBJ2-1 | . | TRBV11-2 | . | CASSLDPGYNEQFF | TGTGCCAGCAGCTTAGATCCAGGGTACAATGAGCAGTTCTTC
TRBJ2-1 | . | TRBV27 | TRBD2 | CASRDSGGLNNEQFF | TGTGCCAGCAGAGATAGCGGGGGGCTGAACAATGAGCAGTTCTTC
TRBJ2-4 | once | TRBV9 | TRBD2 | CASSGREGAKNIQYF | TGTGCCAGCAGCGGCCGGGAGGGGGCCAAAAACATTCAGTACTTC
TRBJ2-2 | . | TRBV7-3 | . | CASSLSTTNTGELFF | TGTGCCAGCAGCTTATCCACTACGAACACCGGGGAGCTGTTTTTT
TRBJ2-3 | . | TRBV28 | TRBD2 | CASSFRAGGLLPISPDTQYF | TGTGCCAGCAGTTTCAGAGCGGGGGGACTTCTCCCCATCAGCCCCGATACGCAGTATTTT
TRBJ2-5 | . | TRBV6-1 | TRBD1 | CASSEEGAALGTQYF | TGTGCCAGCAGTGAAGAGGGGGCGGCGTTAGGGACCCAGTACTTC
TRBJ1-1 | once | TRBV6-5 | . | CASSLRGGPITEAFF | TGTGCCAGCAGTCTGCGGGGGGGTCCTATCACTGAAGCTTTCTTT
TRBJ1-2 | . | TRBV5-4 | TRBD1 | CASRATGVNYGYTF | TGTGCCAGCAGGGCGACAGGGGTAAACTATGGCTACACCTTC
TRBJ1-1 | . | TRBV5-1 | . | CASSRPKGRDDEAFF | TGCGCCAGCAGCCGACCGAAGGGCAGGGATGATGAAGCTTTCTTT
TRBJ2-3 | . | TRBV7-2 | TRBD2 | CASSSNSLLAGYTDTQYF | TGTGCCAGCAGCTCCAACTCATTACTAGCGGGCTACACAGATACGCAGTATTTT
TRBJ2-5 | . | TRBV5-1 | TRBD2 | CASSLGLAGVGETQYF | TGCGCCAGCAGCCTCGGTCTAGCGGGGGTAGGAGAGACCCAGTACTTC
TRBJ2-5 | . | TRBV9 | TRBD2 | CASSVTLAGTETQYF | TGTGCCAGCAGCGTTACCCTAGCGGGGACAGAGACCCAGTACTTC
TRBJ1-2 | . | TRBV5-1 | . | CASSFPSGEGYGYTF | TGCGCCAGCAGCTTCCCCTCCGGAGAGGGCTATGGCTACACCTTC
TRBJ2-3 | . | TRBV11-2 | . | CASSSTKTAKLTDTQYF | TGTGCCAGCAGCTCTACCAAGACAGCGAAGCTCACAGATACGCAGTATTTT
TRBJ2-5 | . | TRBV19 | . | CASSRRQAKGTQYF | TGTGCCAGTAGTCGAAGACAGGCCAAAGGGACCCAGTACTTC
TRBJ2-3 | . | TRBV25-1 | TRBD2 | CASSETSGVNTDTQYF | TGTGCCAGCAGTGAGACTAGCGGGGTTAACACAGATACGCAGTATTTT
TRBJ1-2 | . | TRBV30 | . | CAWEQRNRALGYTF | TGTGCCTGGGAACAAAGAAACAGGGCATTAGGCTACACCTTC
TRBJ2-3 | . | TRBV6-6 | . | CASSYDTTDTQYF | TGTGCCAGCAGTTACGACACAACGGATACGCAGTATTTT
TRBJ2-1 | . | TRBV19 | TRBD2 | CASSFFSGGAADEQFF | TGTGCCAGTAGTTTCTTTAGCGGGGGGGCCGCGGATGAGCAGTTCTTC
TRBJ2-3 | . | TRBV28 | . | CASGGGALGGTQYF | TGTGCCAGCGGTGGGGGGGCCTTGGGAGGTACGCAGTATTTT
TRBJ1-2 | few | TRBV28 | . | CASSFLRDHGYTF | TGTGCCAGCAGTTTTTTGAGGGATCATGGCTACACCTTC
TRBJ1-4 | . | TRBV18 | . | CASSPRGLNEKLFF | TGTGCCAGCTCACCACGAGGCCTCAATGAAAAACTGTTTTTT
TRBJ1-2 | . | TRBV4-3 | . | CASSSTLGSNVYTF | TGCGCCAGCAGCTCCACACTCGGGAGCAATGTCTACACCTTC
TRBJ2-5 | . | TRBV15 | . | CATSRDGNRAETQYF | TGTGCCACCAGCAGAGATGGGAACAGGGCAGAGACCCAGTACTTC
TRBJ1-1 | few | TRBV19 | . | CASSMMDTVEAFF | TGTGCCAGTAGTATGATGGACACCGTTGAAGCTTTCTTT
TRBJ1-5 | . | TRBV19 | . | CASSDSSNQPQHF | TGTGCCAGCTCAGACAGTAGCAATCAGCCCCAGCATTTT
TRBJ2-5 | . | TRBV12-5 | . | CASGFGAAETQYF | TGTGCTAGTGGTTTCGGAGCGGCGGAGACCCAGTACTTC
TRBJ1-4 | . | TRBV2 | TRBD1 | CASSGPGQGGFEKLFF | TGTGCCAGCAGTGGCCCGGGACAGGGAGGTTTTGAAAAACTGTTTTTT
TRBJ2-5 | . | TRBV5-1 | . | CASSRGMEETQYF | TGCGCCAGCAGCCGAGGAATGGAGGAGACCCAGTACTTC
TRBJ1-2 | few | TRBV28 | TRBD1 | CASSRTGLDYGYTF | TGTGCCAGCAGCCGGACAGGGCTCGACTATGGCTACACCTTC
TRBJ2-1 | . | TRBV7-2 | . | CASSLESRGFYNEQFF | TGTGCCAGCAGCTTAGAGTCTAGGGGCTTCTACAATGAGCAGTTCTTC
TRBJ2-7 | . | TRBV6-1 | TRBD1 | CASSVNRGHYEQYF | TGTGCCAGCAGTGTTAACAGGGGGCATTACGAGCAGTACTTC
TRBJ2-7 | . | TRBV29-1 | . | CSALDSYEQYF | TGCAGCGCCCTGGACAGTTACGAGCAGTACTTC
TRBJ1-2 | . | TRBV11-2 | TRBD1 | CASRSNRGTLDGYTF | TGTGCCAGCAGGTCCAACAGGGGGACCTTAGATGGCTACACCTTC
TRBJ1-1 | . | TRBV9 | . | CASSDQGTEAFF | TGTGCCAGCAGCGATCAGGGCACTGAAGCTTTCTTT